A single sample gave rise to the 11 T cell receptor beta chains below, sequenced in a study of T-cell memory formation after mild COVID-19. Using its own MiXCR run on the 5' RACE reads, TCRdb lists one record per CDR3 protein. The sample has fewer than 350,000 distinct CDR3 sequences; 15% to 20% are singletons. The sequencing sample was made of PBMCs or a T cell subset sorted from them (not recorded which). The source of these receptors is a man between 18 and 29 years old who had mild COVID-19 (a few samples of this study predate the infection). Cell type and time point are not known.

The rearrangement joins TRBV2 to TRBJ1-6, with 12 bases aligning to TRBD1. CDR1 is SNHLY and CDR2 is FYNNEI in the germline V gene. The J segment lost 9 bases and the V segment lost 7 bases, leaving 10 bases of the junction unmatched. The CDR3 covers 16 residues. CDR3 in DNA: TGTGCCAGCATGGGAGGGGGACAGGGGGCCGCTTCACCCCTCCACTTT. Its translation is CASMGGGQGAASPLHF.

This clonotype was observed a few times. The chain has TRBV10-3 and TRBJ2-7; a possible D gene is TRBD2 (5 bases). Deletions cut 3 bases from V and 0 bases from J, with 12 bases between. CDR1 and CDR2 from the germline V gene are ENHRY and SYGVKD. The CDR3 contains 15 residues. Written as DNA, the CDR3 is TGTGCCATCAGTGATCCAGGAGAGGGCTCCTACGAGCAGTACTTC. It is translated as CAISDPGEGSYEQYF.

This clonotype showed up many times. V usage is TRBV2 and J usage is TRBJ2-1; no clear D gene. V shed 4 bases and J shed 4 bases, with 2 bases lying between them. The germline CDR1 and CDR2 sequences are SNHLY and FYNNEI. This CDR3 has 11 amino acids. For the CDR3, the DNA is TGTGCCAGCAGTGTGTACAATGAGCAGTTCTTC. Protein product: CASSVYNEQFF.

The chain links TRBV5-1 to TRBJ1-1; perhaps TRBD1 as D (5 bases). The V end was cut by 0 bases, the J end by 6 bases, with 21 bases between. The CDR3 has 17 residues. The V gene's germline CDR1 is SGHRS and CDR2 YFSETQ. The CDR3 DNA follows: TGCGCCAGCAGCTTGGCGCCCCCCGGGACCGTGAAGTCTGAAGCTTTCTTT. Translated: CASSLAPPGTVKSEAFF.

This clonotype was counted ten times or more. CDR3 amino acids: CASSPGTSSYEQYV. The CDR3 nucleotides are TGTGCCAGCAGCCCCGGGACTAGCTCCTACGAGCAGTACGTC. J is TRBJ2-7 and V is TRBV7-2; 8 nucleotides agree with TRBD2. Germline values: CDR1 SGHTA, CDR2 FQGNSA. Unmatched junction bases numbered 3, after V lost 5 bases and J lost 0 bases. The CDR3 extends over 14 amino acids.

V gene TRBV5-5 combines with J gene TRBJ1-1; no definite D call. The CDR3 is 14 residues long. The V gene lost 1 base and the J gene lost 2 bases, with 9 bases spanning the gap. CDR1 is SGHKS and CDR2 is YYEKEE in the germline V gene (reference sequence). DNA of the CDR3: TGTGCCAGCAGCTTGAGAGTCGTTAACACTGAAGCTTTCTTT. It encodes CASSLRVVNTEAFF.

This sequence joins TRBV5-1 and TRBJ2-7; 7 bases fit TRBD1. V lost 4 bases, J lost 3 bases, and 4 bases stayed unmatched. This CDR3 is 13 amino acids long. Germline CDR1 and CDR2: SGHRS and YFSETQ. Here the CDR3 reads CASSGTGVYEQYF. The DNA of the CDR3 is TGCGCCAGCAGCGGTACAGGGGTCTACGAGCAGTACTTC.

This chain connects TRBV15 to TRBJ2-4; D remains ambiguous. CDR1 LNHNV and CDR2 YYDKDF come from the germline V gene (reference sequence). V lost 2 bases to trimming and J lost 0 bases, with 8 bases between them. CDR3 length equals 15 residues. The CDR3 coding sequence is TGTGCCACCAGCAGACCCATCGTAGCCAAAAACATTCAGTACTTC. It yields the protein CATSRPIVAKNIQYF.

This chain links TRBV6-1 with TRBJ2-7, with TRBD2 identical over 8 bases. V gave up 10 bases and J gave up 2 bases; unmatched junction bases: 4. The CDR3 sequence is 12 residues long. Germline CDR1 is MNHNS and CDR2 is SASEGT. CDR3 sequence reads: CATGGFTYEQYV. CDR3 in DNA: TGTGCCACGGGGGGGTTCACCTACGAGCAGTACGTC.

The J gene is TRBJ1-3, the V gene TRBV7-8; 8 bases map to TRBD1. This CDR3 region has 17 residues. Trimming at V came to 2 bases and at J to 2 bases, leaving 8 bases not matched to a gene. Germline V lookup: CDR1 SGHVS, CDR2 FQNEAQ. CDR3 in amino acids: CASSLSPGGAAGNTIYF. The CDR3 DNA reads TGTGCCAGCAGCTTATCCCCAGGGGGCGCTGCTGGAAACACCATATATTTT.

The rearrangement links TRBV5-4 to TRBJ1-2, with TRBD1 matching 7 bases. The V segment lost 5 bases and the J segment 6 bases; nucleotides outside the gene matches: 10. Germline CDR1 and CDR2: SGHNT and YYREEE (reference sequence). The CDR3 has 14 amino acids. DNA for the CDR3: TGTGCCAGCAGGTGGGCAGGGGGATTTAATGGCTACACCTTC. The encoded protein is CASRWAGGFNGYTF.